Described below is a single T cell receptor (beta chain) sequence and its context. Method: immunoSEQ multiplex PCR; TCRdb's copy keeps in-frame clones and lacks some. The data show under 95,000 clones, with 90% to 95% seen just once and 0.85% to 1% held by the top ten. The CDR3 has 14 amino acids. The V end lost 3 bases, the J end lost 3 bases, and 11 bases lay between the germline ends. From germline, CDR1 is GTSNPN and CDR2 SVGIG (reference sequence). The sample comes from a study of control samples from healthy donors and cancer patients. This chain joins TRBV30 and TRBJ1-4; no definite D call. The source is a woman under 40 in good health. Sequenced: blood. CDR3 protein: CAWRDRASNEKLFF. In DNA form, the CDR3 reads TGTGCCTGGAGAGACCGAGCGTCTAATGAAAAACTGTTTTTT.